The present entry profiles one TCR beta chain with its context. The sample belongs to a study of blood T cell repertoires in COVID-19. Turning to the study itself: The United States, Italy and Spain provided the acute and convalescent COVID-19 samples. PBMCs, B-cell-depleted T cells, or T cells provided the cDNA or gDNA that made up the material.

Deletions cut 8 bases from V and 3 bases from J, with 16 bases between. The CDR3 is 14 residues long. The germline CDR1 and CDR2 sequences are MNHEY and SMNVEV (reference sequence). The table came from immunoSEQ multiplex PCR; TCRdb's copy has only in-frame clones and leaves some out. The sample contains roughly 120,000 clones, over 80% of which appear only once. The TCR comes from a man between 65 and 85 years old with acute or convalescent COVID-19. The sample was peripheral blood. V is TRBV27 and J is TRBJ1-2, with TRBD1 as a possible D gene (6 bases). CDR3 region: CASWTPGAHYGYTF. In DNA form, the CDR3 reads TGTGCCAGCTGGACCCCAGGGGCTCACTATGGCTACACCTTC.